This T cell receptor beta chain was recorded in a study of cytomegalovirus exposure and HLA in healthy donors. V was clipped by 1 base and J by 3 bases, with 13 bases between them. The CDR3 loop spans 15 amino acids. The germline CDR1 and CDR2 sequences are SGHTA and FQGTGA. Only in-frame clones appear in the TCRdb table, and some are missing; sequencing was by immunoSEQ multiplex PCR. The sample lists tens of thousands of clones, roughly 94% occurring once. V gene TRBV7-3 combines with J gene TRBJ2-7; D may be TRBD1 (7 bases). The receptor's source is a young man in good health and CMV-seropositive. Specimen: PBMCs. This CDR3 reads CASSLKSGGNYEQYF. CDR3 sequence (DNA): TGTGCCAGCAGCTTAAAGTCAGGGGGGAACTACGAGCAGTACTTC.